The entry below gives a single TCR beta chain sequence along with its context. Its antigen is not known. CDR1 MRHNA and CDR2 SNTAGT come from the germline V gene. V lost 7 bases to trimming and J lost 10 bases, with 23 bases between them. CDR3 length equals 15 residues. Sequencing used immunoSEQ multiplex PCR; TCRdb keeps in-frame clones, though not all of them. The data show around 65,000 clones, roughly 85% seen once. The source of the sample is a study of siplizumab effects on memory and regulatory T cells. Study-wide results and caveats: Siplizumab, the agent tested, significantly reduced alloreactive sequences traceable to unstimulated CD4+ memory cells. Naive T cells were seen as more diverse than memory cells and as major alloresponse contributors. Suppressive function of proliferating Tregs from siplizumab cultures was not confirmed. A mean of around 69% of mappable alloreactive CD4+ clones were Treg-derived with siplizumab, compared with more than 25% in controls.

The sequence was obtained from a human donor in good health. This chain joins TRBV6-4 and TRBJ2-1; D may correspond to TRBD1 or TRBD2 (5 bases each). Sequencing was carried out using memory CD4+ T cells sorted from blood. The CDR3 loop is CASTRTGLSWVEQFF. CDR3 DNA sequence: TGTGCCAGCACCCGAACGGGGCTCAGCTGGGTAGAGCAGTTCTTC.